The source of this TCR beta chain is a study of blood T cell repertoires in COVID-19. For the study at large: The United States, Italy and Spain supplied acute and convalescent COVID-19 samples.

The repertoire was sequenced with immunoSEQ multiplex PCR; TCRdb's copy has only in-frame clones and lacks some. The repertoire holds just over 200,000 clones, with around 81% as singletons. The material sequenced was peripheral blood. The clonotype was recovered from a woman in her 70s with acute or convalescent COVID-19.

In DNA form, the CDR3 reads TGCGCCAGCAGGGACAGGGGCAATTCACCCCTCCACTTT. It specifies CASRDRGNSPLHF. The chain couples TRBV5-1 to TRBJ1-6; 9 nucleotides agree with TRBD1. This CDR3 has 13 residues. Germline trimming cut 5 bases from V and 7 bases from J; bases unmatched to any gene: 1. Germline assignment: CDR1 SGHRS and CDR2 YFSETQ.